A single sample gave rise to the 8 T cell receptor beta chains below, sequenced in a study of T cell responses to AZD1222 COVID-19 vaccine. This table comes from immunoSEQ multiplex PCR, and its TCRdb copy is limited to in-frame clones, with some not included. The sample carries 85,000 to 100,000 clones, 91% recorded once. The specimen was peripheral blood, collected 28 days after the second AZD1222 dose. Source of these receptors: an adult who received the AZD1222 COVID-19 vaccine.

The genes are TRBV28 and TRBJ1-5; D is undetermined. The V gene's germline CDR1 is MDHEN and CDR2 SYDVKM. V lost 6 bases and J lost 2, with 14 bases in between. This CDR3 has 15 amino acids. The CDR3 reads CASSPVHRGNQPQHF. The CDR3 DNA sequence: TGTGCCAGCAGCCCCGTCCATAGAGGCAATCAGCCCCAGCATTTT.

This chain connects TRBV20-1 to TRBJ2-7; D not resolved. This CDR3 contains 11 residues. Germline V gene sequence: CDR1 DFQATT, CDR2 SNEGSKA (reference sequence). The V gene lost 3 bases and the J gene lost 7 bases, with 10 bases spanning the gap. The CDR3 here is CSASDSPEQYF. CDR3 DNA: TGCAGTGCTAGTGATTCCCCGGAGCAGTACTTC.

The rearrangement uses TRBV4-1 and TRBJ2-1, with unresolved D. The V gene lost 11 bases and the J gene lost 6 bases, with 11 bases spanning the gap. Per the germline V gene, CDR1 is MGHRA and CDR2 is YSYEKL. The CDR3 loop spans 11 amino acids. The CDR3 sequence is CAGGDANEQFF. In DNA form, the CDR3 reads TGCGCCGGTGGGGATGCCAATGAGCAGTTCTTC.

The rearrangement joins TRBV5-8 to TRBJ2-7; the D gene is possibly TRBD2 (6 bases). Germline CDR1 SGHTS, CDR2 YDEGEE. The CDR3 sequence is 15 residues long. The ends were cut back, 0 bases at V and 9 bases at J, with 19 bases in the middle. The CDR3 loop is CASSLGGGAAVWQYF. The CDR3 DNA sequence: TGTGCCAGCAGCTTGGGTGGCGGGGCGGCGGTGTGGCAGTACTTC.

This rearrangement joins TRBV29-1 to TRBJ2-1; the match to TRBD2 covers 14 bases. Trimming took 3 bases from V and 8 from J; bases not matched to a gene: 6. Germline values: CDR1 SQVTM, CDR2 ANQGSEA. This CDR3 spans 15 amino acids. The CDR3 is CSVDRLAGGPYEQFF. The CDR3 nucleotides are TGCAGCGTTGACCGACTAGCGGGAGGGCCCTATGAGCAGTTCTTC.

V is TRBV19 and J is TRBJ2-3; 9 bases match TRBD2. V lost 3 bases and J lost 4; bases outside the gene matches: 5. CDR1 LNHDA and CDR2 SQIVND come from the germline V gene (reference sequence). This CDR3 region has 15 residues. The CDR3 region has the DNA TGTGCCAGTAGTATTCTAGCGGGAAGCGCAGATACGCAGTATTTT. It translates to CASSILAGSADTQYF.

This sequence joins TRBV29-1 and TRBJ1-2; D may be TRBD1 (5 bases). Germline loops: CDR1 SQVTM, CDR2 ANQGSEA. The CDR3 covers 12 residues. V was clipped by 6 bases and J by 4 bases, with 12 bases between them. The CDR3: CSVRDAGYGYTF. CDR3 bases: TGCAGCGTGCGGGACGCCGGCTATGGCTACACCTTC.

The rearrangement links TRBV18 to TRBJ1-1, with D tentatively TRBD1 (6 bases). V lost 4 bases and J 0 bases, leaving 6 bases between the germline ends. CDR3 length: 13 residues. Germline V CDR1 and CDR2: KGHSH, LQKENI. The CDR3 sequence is CASSQGVNTEAFF. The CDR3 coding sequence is TGTGCCAGCTCACAGGGGGTGAACACTGAAGCTTTCTTT.